The rows below give T cell receptor beta chains drawn from one sample of a study of blood T cell repertoires in COVID-19. Generated by immunoSEQ multiplex PCR, the TCRdb table keeps only in-frame clones and is missing some. The sample consists of 150,000 or so clones, roughly 85% of them appearing once. Sequencing was performed on peripheral blood. The receptors shown here come from an older woman with COVID-19, enrolled during active disease. Both conserved end residues are part of each CDR3. D genes are given only for firm matches. A row's size may be missing; if present it is once, few, many or a size class.

V	D	J	size	CDR3	DNA
TRBV5-1	TRBD1	TRBJ1-1	.	CASSSRDRVDTEAFF	TGCGCCAGCAGCTCCCGGGACAGGGTTGACACTGAAGCTTTCTTT
TRBV6-1	TRBD1	TRBJ2-6	.	CASSEVPINRGQGGFSGANVLTF	TGTGCCAGCAGTGAAGTCCCCATTAACAGAGGACAGGGCGGGTTCTCTGGGGCCAACGTCCTGACTTTC
TRBV4-3	TRBD1	TRBJ2-1	.	CASSQGTTGGFNEQFF	TGCGCCAGCAGCCAGGGTACGACAGGGGGTTTCAATGAGCAGTTCTTC
TRBV5-1	.	TRBJ2-7	once	CASSSLQGSYEQYF	TGCGCCAGCAGCTCCTTACAGGGTTCCTACGAGCAGTACTTC
TRBV10-3	.	TRBJ2-2	.	CAISESSGRRTGELFF	TGTGCCATCAGTGAGTCTTCAGGCCGCCGAACCGGGGAGCTGTTTTTT
TRBV6-6	TRBD2	TRBJ2-2	few	CASSLRLAGGSTGELFF	TGTGCCAGCAGTCTTCGACTAGCGGGGGGGTCCACCGGGGAGCTGTTTTTT
TRBV5-4	TRBD2	TRBJ2-3	.	CASSTGTSGAPGTDTQYF	TGTGCCAGCAGCACGGGGACTAGCGGTGCCCCTGGCACAGATACGCAGTATTTT
TRBV5-3	TRBD1	TRBJ1-2	once	CARSIGQVTSAGYTF	TGTGCCAGAAGCATTGGACAGGTTACGTCCGCTGGCTACACCTTC
TRBV28	.	TRBJ2-4	.	CASSPGGVLKNIQYF	TGTGCCAGCAGTCCTGGCGGGGTTCTCAAAAACATTCAGTACTTC
TRBV9	TRBD1	TRBJ1-1	once	CASSSGTGLHTEAFF	TGTGCCAGCAGCTCCGGGACAGGGTTGCACACTGAAGCTTTCTTT
TRBV7-2	TRBD2	TRBJ2-5	once	CASSHRRLAGGRETQYF	TGTGCCAGCAGCCATAGACGACTAGCGGGGGGGCGAGAGACCCAGTACTTC
TRBV7-2	.	TRBJ1-4	.	CASSKQPATNEKLFF	TGTGCCAGCAGCAAACAGCCGGCAACTAATGAAAAACTGTTTTTT
TRBV18	.	TRBJ1-6	.	CASSPRDTVGDSPLHF	TGTGCCAGCTCACCTCGGGACACCGTTGGGGATTCACCCCTCCACTTT
TRBV7-6	TRBD1	TRBJ2-2	.	CASSFRADRDAYTGELFF	TGTGCCAGCAGCTTCCGCGCGGACAGGGATGCGTACACCGGGGAGCTGTTTTTT
TRBV4-2	.	TRBJ2-3	.	CASSQGGGGTRADTQYF	TGTGCCAGCAGCCAAGGAGGTGGTGGGACTCGGGCAGATACGCAGTATTTT
TRBV5-1	.	TRBJ1-1	few	CASSAAGGNPEAFF	TGCGCCAGCAGTGCCGCCGGGGGGAACCCTGAAGCTTTCTTT
TRBV29-1	TRBD1	TRBJ2-2	.	CSVEKGTGSGTGELFF	TGCAGCGTTGAAAAAGGGACAGGCAGTGGGACCGGGGAGCTGTTTTTT
TRBV9	.	TRBJ1-2	once	CASSVATENYGYTF	TGTGCCAGCAGCGTAGCTACAGAGAACTATGGCTACACCTTC
TRBV5-1	.	TRBJ2-7	.	CASSLGAPSYEQYF	TGCGCCAGCAGCTTGGGGGCCCCCTCCTACGAGCAGTACTTC
TRBV5-1	.	TRBJ2-1	.	CASSSGRAGSSYNEQFF	TGCGCCAGCAGCTCGGGAAGGGCGGGGAGCTCCTACAATGAGCAGTTCTTC
TRBV5-1	TRBD1	TRBJ1-6	few	CASSLGDRDHSPLHF	TGCGCCAGCAGCTTGGGGGACAGGGACCATTCACCCCTCCACTTT
TRBV12-5	TRBD1	TRBJ1-1	.	CASVRQGIGEAFF	TGTGCTAGTGTTAGACAGGGGATCGGTGAAGCTTTCTTT
TRBV5-8	TRBD2	TRBJ2-5	.	CASSLKRGAWETQYF	TGTGCCAGCAGCTTGAAGCGGGGGGCCTGGGAGACCCAGTACTTC
TRBV7-3	.	TRBJ2-2	.	CASSFFRGLTGELFF	TGTGCCAGCAGCTTTTTTCGGGGACTCACCGGGGAGCTGTTTTTT
TRBV19	.	TRBJ1-2	.	CASSINRESYGYTF	TGTGCCAGTAGTATTAACAGGGAATCTTATGGCTACACCTTC
TRBV27	TRBD1	TRBJ1-2	.	CASSPQDRVYGYTF	TGTGCCAGCAGTCCCCAAGACAGGGTGTATGGCTACACCTTC
TRBV10-3	TRBD2	TRBJ2-1	.	CAITQTSGAPIPYNEQFF	TGTGCCATCACCCAGACTAGCGGGGCCCCGATTCCCTACAATGAGCAGTTCTTC
TRBV10-3	TRBD1	TRBJ1-1	.	CAISGADRWMTEAFF	TGTGCCATCAGTGGGGCGGACAGGTGGATGACTGAAGCTTTCTTT
TRBV28	TRBD2	TRBJ2-3	.	CASSLAGGLTDTQYF	TGTGCCAGCAGTTTGGCGGGGGGTCTCACAGATACGCAGTATTTT
TRBV6-1	.	TRBJ2-7	.	CASSDLGGASSYEQYF	TGTGCCAGCAGTGATTTAGGGGGAGCCTCTTCCTACGAGCAGTACTTC
TRBV4-1	TRBD1	TRBJ2-1	.	CASSDRARYNEQFF	TGCGCCAGCAGCGACAGGGCGCGCTACAATGAGCAGTTCTTC
TRBV2	.	TRBJ1-2	.	CASSLTVLTSPNYGYTF	TGTGCCAGCAGCCTTACCGTTTTGACAAGTCCTAACTATGGCTACACCTTC
TRBV28	.	TRBJ1-4	.	CASSLSQGWEKLFF	TGTGCCAGCAGTTTATCGCAGGGATGGGAAAAACTGTTTTTT
TRBV30	.	TRBJ2-7	.	CAWVDFGTPSYEQYF	TGTGCCTGGGTAGACTTCGGGACACCGTCCTACGAGCAGTACTTC
TRBV3-1/TRBV3-2	.	TRBJ2-7	.	CASSQDAAGSGEQYF	TGTGCCAGCAGCCAAGATGCCGCAGGGAGCGGGGAGCAGTACTTC
TRBV9	.	TRBJ1-4	.	CASSKPGGNEKLFF	TGTGCCAGCAGCAAACCCGGCGGAAATGAAAAACTGTTTTTT
TRBV6-5	.	TRBJ2-6	.	CASSYSWASGANVLTF	TGTGCCAGCAGTTACTCGTGGGCTTCCGGGGCCAACGTCCTGACTTTC
TRBV10-2	.	TRBJ2-3	.	CASSGRGSTDTQYF	TGCGCCAGCAGTGGTCGGGGAAGCACAGATACGCAGTATTTT
TRBV19	TRBD1	TRBJ1-5	.	CASSPQADRADQPQHF	TGTGCCAGTAGTCCCCAGGCCGACAGGGCTGATCAGCCCCAGCATTTT
TRBV5-4	.	TRBJ2-7	.	CASGLPGDSYEQYF	TGTGCCAGCGGACTTCCTGGGGATTCCTACGAGCAGTACTTC
TRBV7-9	.	TRBJ2-3	once	CASSFGFGDTQYF	TGTGCCAGCAGCTTTGGCTTCGGGGATACGCAGTATTTT
TRBV9	TRBD1	TRBJ2-6	.	CASSAGQTLSRGANVLTF	TGTGCCAGCAGCGCGGGACAGACTCTTTCCCGGGGGGCCAACGTCCTGACTTTC
TRBV11-2	TRBD1	TRBJ1-2	.	CASSLDPAGGRGYTF	TGTGCCAGCAGCTTAGATCCGGCAGGGGGCCGCGGCTACACCTTC
TRBV29-1	.	TRBJ2-7	once	CSVVWAGLSYEQYF	TGCAGCGTTGTTTGGGCAGGGTTATCCTACGAGCAGTACTTC
TRBV30	.	TRBJ1-1	.	CALVLNTEAFF	TGTGCCCTTGTCTTGAACACTGAAGCTTTCTTT
TRBV5-6	.	TRBJ1-3	.	CASSSLLSGNTIYF	TGTGCCAGCAGCTCGCTACTGTCTGGAAACACCATATATTTT
TRBV19	TRBD1	TRBJ1-2	.	CASSRQGDYGYTF	TGTGCCAGTAGTAGACAGGGGGACTATGGCTACACCTTC
TRBV9	.	TRBJ1-1	.	CASSVDPHRAGTEAFF	TGTGCCAGCAGCGTAGACCCCCACAGGGCCGGCACTGAAGCTTTCTTT
TRBV4-2	TRBD1	TRBJ2-7	.	CASSQTTGVGEQYF	TGTGCCAGCAGCCAAACCACAGGGGTAGGCGAGCAGTACTTC
TRBV18	TRBD1	TRBJ1-1	few	CASSVGQGDTEAFF	TGTGCCAGCTCAGTGGGACAGGGGGACACTGAAGCTTTCTTT
TRBV11-2	TRBD1	TRBJ2-3	.	CASSPRTGPDTQYF	TGTGCCAGCAGCCCCAGGACAGGCCCAGATACGCAGTATTTT
TRBV7-2	.	TRBJ1-2	.	CASSFGQSYGYTF	TGTGCCAGCAGCTTTGGACAGTCCTATGGCTACACCTTC
TRBV3-1/TRBV3-2	TRBD2	TRBJ2-3	.	CASSQSATSWDTQYF	TGTGCCAGCAGCCAATCGGCGACTAGCTGGGATACGCAGTATTTT
TRBV28	TRBD1	TRBJ1-2	.	CASSSGQGRRGYTF	TGTGCCAGCAGTTCTGGACAGGGGAGACGAGGCTACACCTTC